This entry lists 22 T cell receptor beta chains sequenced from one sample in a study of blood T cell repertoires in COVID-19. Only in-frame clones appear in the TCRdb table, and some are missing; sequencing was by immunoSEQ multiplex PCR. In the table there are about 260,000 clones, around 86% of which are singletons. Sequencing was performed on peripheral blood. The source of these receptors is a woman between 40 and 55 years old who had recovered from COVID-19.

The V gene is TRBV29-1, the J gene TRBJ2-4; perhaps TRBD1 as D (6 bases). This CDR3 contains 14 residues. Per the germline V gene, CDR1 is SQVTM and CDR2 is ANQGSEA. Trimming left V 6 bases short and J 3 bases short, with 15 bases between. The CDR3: CSVGHTSVKNIQYF. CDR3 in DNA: TGCAGCGTGGGACATACGTCCGTCAAAAACATTCAGTACTTC.

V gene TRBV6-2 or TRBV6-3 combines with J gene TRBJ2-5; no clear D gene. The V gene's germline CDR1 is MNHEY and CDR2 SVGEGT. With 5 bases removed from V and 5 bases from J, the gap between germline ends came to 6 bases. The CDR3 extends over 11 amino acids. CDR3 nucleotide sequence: TGTGCCAGCAGTAACACGGAGACCCAGTACTTC. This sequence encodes CASSNTETQYF.

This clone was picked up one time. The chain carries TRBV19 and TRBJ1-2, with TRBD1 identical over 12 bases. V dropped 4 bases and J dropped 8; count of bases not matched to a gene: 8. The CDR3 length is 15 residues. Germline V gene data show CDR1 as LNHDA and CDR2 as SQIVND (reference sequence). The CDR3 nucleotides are TGTGCCAGTAGTACCCAGGGACAGGGGGCAGGGGGCTACACCTTC. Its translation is CASSTQGQGAGGYTF.

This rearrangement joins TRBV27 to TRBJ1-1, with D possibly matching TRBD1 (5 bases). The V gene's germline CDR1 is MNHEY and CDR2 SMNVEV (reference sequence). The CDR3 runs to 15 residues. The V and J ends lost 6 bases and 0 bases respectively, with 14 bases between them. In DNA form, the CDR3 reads TGTGCCAGCAGGGACACTGACAGATTGAACACTGAAGCTTTCTTT. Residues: CASRDTDRLNTEAFF.

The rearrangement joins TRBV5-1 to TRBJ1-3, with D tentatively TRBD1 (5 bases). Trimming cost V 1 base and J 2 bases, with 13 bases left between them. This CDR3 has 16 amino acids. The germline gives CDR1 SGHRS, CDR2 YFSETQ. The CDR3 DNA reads TGCGCCAGCAGCTTGCAGTCAGGGTTAGCTGGAAACACCATATATTTT. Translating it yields CASSLQSGLAGNTIYF.

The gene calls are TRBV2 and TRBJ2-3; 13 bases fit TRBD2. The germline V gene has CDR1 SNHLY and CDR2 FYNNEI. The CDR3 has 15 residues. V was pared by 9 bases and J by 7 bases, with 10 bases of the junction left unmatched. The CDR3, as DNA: TGTGCCAGTGTCTTAACTAGCGGGGGGGCAAATACGCAGTATTTT. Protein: CASVLTSGGANTQYF.

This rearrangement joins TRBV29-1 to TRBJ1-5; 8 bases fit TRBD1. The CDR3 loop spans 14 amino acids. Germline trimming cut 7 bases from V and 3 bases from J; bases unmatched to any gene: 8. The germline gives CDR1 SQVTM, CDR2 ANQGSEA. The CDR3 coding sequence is TGCAGCGCCATACAGGGGGGTCTCAATCAGCCCCAGCATTTT. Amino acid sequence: CSAIQGGLNQPQHF.

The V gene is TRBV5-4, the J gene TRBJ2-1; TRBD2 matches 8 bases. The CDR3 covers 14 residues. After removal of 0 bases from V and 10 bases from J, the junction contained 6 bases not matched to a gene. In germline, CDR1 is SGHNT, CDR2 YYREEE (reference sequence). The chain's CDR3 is CASSLGPTSDEQFF. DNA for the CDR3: TGTGCCAGCAGCTTGGGCCCGACTAGCGACGAGCAGTTCTTC.

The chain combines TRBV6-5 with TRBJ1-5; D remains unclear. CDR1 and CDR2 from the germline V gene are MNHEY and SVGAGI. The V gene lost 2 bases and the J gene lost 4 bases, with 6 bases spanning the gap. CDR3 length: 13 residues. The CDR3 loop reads CASSYGGNQPQHF. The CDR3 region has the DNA TGTGCCAGCAGTTACGGAGGAAATCAGCCCCAGCATTTT.

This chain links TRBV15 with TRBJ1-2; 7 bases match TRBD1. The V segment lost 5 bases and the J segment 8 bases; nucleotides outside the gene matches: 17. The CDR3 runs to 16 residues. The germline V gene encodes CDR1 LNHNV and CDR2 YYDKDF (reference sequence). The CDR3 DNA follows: TGTGCCACCAGCGGGGACAGTTACCAGATACAGCGGGGCTACACCTTC. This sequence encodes CATSGDSYQIQRGYTF.

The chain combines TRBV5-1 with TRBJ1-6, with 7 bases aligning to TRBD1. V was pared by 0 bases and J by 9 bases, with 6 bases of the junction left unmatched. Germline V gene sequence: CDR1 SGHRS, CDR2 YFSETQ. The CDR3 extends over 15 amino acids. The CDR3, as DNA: TGCGCCAGCAGCTTGGAGGGGGCGATGATTTCACCCCTCCACTTT. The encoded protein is CASSLEGAMISPLHF.

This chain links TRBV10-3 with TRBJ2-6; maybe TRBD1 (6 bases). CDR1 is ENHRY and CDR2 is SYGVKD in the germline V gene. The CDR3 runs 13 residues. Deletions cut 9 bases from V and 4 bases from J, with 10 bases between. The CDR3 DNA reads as TGTGCCATTCAGGGGTCCGGGGCCAACGTCCTGACTTTC. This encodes CAIQGSGANVLTF.

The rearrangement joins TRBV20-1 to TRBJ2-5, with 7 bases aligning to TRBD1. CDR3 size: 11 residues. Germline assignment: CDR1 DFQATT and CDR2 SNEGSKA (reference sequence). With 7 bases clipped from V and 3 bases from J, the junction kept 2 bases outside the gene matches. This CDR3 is CSVDREETQYF. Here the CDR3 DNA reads TGCAGTGTTGACAGGGAAGAGACCCAGTACTTC.

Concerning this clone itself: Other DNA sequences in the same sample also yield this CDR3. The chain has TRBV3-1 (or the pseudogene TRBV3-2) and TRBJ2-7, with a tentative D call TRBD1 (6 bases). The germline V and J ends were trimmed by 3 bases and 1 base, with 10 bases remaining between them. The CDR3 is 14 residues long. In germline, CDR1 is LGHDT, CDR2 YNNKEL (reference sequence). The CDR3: CASSHTRGSYEQYF. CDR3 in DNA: TGTGCCAGCAGCCACACAAGGGGGTCCTACGAGCAGTACTTC.

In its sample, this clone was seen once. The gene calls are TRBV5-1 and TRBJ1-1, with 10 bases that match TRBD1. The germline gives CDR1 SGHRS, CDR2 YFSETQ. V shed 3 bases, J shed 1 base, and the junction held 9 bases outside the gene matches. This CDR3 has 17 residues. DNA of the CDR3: TGCGCCAGCAGCTCGGCCAGACAGGGGGCGCAGAACACTGAAGCTTTCTTT. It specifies CASSSARQGAQNTEAFF.

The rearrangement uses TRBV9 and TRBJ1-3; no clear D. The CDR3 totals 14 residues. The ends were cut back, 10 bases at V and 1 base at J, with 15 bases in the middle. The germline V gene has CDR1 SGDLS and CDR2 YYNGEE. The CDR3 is CASSSGGSGNTIYF. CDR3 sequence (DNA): TGTGCCTCCAGCTCAGGTGGATCTGGAAACACCATATATTTT.

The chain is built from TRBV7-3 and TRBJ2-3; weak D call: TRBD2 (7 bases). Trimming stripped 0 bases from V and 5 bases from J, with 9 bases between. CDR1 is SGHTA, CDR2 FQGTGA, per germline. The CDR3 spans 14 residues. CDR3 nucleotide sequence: TGTGCCAGCAGCTTAACGGGAGGGGGAGATACGCAGTATTTT. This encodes CASSLTGGGDTQYF. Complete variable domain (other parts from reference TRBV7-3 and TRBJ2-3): GAGVSQTPSNKVTEKGKYVELRCDPISGHTALYWYRQSLGQGPEFLIYFQGTGAADDSGLPNDRFFAVRPEGSVSTLKIQRTERGDSAVYLCASSLTGGGDTQYFGPGTRLTVL.

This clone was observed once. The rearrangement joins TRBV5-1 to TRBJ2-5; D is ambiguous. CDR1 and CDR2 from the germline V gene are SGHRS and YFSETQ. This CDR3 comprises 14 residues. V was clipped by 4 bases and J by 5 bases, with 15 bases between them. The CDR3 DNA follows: TGCGCCAGCAGCCCGATGCAACAGTTGGAGACCCAGTACTTC. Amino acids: CASSPMQQLETQYF.

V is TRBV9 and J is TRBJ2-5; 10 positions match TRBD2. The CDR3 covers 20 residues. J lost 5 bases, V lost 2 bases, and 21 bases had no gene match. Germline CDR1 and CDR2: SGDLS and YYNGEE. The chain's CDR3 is CASSVGSGGPYGRLVETQYF. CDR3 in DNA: TGTGCCAGCAGCGTGGGTAGCGGGGGGCCCTATGGGCGCCTAGTCGAGACCCAGTACTTC.

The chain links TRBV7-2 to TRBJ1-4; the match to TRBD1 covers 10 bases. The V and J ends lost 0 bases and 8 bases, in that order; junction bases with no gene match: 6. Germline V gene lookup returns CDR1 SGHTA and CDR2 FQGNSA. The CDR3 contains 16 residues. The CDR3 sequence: CASSLAIGTGDEKLFF. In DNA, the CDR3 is TGTGCCAGCAGCTTAGCGATCGGGACAGGGGACGAAAAACTGTTTTTT.

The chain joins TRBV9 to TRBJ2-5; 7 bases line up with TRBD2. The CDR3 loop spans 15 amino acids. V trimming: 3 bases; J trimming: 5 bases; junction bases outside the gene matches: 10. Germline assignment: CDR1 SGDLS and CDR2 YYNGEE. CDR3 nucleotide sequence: TGTGCCAGCAGCGGGGGACTATCCATGGGGGAGACCCAGTACTTC. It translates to CASSGGLSMGETQYF.

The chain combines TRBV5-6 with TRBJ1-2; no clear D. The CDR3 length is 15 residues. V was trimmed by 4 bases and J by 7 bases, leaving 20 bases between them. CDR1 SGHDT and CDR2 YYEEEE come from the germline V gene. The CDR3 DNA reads TGTGCCAGCAGCAGGGAGGAAGTGCATTTTGGTGGCTACACCTTC. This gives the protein CASSREEVHFGGYTF.